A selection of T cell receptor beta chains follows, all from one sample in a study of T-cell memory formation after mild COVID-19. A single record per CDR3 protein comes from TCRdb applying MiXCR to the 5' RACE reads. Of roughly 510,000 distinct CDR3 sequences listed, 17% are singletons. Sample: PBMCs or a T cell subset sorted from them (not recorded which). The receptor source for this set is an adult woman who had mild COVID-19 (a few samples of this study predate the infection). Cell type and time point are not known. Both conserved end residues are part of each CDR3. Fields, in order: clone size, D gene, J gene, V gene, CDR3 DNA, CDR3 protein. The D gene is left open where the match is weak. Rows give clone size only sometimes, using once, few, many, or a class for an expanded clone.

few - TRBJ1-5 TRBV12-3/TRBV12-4 TGTGCCAGCAGGACAGCTGAGAGACAGCCCCAGCATTTT CASRTAERQPQHF
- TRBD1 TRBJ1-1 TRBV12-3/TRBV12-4 TGTGCCAGCAGACCGGGACAGCTACTGAACACTGAAGCTTTCTTT CASRPGQLLNTEAFF
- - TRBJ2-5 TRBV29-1 TGCAGCGTTGCTAATTCTGCAGGAGCTGGAGAGACCCAGTACTTC CSVANSAGAGETQYF
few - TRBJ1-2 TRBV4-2 TGTGCCAGCAGCCAGGACCAATATGGCTACACCTTC CASSQDQYGYTF
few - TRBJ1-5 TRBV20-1 TGCAGTGCTAGTGGTGGCAGCTATCAGCCCCAGCATTTT CSASGGSYQPQHF
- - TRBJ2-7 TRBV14 TGTGCCAGCAGCCAAGATTCGGGAGCGACCTACGAGCAGTACTTC CASSQDSGATYEQYF
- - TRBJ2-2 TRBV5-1 TGCGCCAGCAGCCCCGGGACTCTCCACACCGGGGAGCTGATTTTT CASSPGTLHTGELIF
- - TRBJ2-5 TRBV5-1 TGCGCCAGCAGCTTGGTTACCCGCAGCCAAGAGACCCAGTACTTC CASSLVTRSQETQYF
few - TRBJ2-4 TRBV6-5 TGTGCCAGCAGTTACGAGGGGACCGCACAGTACTTC CASSYEGTAQYF
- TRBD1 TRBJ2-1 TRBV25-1 TGTGCCAGCAGTGAATACGCCGGGACAGGACACAATGAGCAGTTCTTC CASSEYAGTGHNEQFF
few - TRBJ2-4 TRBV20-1 TGCAGTGCTAGGATCGCGCTAAGGCAAGGAAACATTCAGTACTTC CSARIALRQGNIQYF
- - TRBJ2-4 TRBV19 TGTGCCAGTAGGAGGTTCCCTCTAGCCAAAAACATTCAGTACTTC CASRRFPLAKNIQYF
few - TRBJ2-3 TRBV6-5 TGTGCCAGCAGTTACTTCCAGGGAGGTCACACAGATACGCAGTATTTT CASSYFQGGHTDTQYF
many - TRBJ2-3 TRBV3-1 TGTGCCAGCAGCCAAGAGAGGGATACGCAGTATTTT CASSQERDTQYF
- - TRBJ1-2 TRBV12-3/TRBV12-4 TGTGCCAGCAGTTTAGCATCAGGCGGCTATGGCTACACCTTC CASSLASGGYGYTF
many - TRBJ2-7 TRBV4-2 TGTGCCAGCAGCCAGGAAACAGGGGAGGCCTACGAGCAGTACTTC CASSQETGEAYEQYF
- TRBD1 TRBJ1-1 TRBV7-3 TGTGCCAGCAGCTTATTAGGACAGGGAAACACTGAAGCTTTCTTT CASSLLGQGNTEAFF
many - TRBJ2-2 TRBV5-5 TGTGCCAGCAGCTTGGGTCAGGGGTACACCGGGGAGCTGTTTTTT CASSLGQGYTGELFF
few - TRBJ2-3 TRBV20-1 TGCAGTGCTAGTGTCAGGGCTAGCACAGATACGCAGTATTTT CSASVRASTDTQYF
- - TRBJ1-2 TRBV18 TGTGCCAGCTCACACGGTGAGAGCTATGGCTACACCTTC CASSHGESYGYTF
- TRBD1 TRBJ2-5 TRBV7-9 TGTGCCAGCAGCTTAGAGGACAGGTCGTACCAAGAGACCCAGTACTTC CASSLEDRSYQETQYF
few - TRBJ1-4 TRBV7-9 TGTGCCAGCAGCTTAGTAGGTGACAGGAATGAAAAACTGTTTTTT CASSLVGDRNEKLFF
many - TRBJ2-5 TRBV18 TGTGCCAGCTCACCAAGGGGGAATCAAGAGACCCAGTACTTC CASSPRGNQETQYF
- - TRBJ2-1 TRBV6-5 TGTGCCAGCTCGGGGGTAAGCTCCTACAATGAGCAGTTCTTC CASSGVSSYNEQFF
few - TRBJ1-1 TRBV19 TGTGCCAGTAGTATCGAGGGGCCTGATATGAACACTGAAGCTTTCTTT CASSIEGPDMNTEAFF
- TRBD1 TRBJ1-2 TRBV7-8 TGTGCCAGCAGCTTATCCAGACAGGGAAGAAGTGGCTACACCTTC CASSLSRQGRSGYTF
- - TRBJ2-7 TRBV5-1 TGCGCCAGCAGCCCCCGGCCTACTGCCTTCTACGAGCAGTACTTC CASSPRPTAFYEQYF
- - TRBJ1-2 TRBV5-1 TGCGCCAGCAGCGTCAGGGAGGACTATGGCTACACCTTC CASSVREDYGYTF
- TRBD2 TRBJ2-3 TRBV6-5 TGTGCCAGCAGTCAACCAAGCGGGGGTAGCACAGATACGCAGTATTTT CASSQPSGGSTDTQYF